A single sample gave rise to the 3 T cell receptor beta chains below, sequenced in a study of blood T cell repertoires in COVID-19. Data came from immunoSEQ multiplex PCR; TCRdb stores just in-frame clones and leaves some out. The sample consists of 100,000 to 150,000 clones, approximately 83% of them appearing once. The sample taken for sequencing was peripheral blood. Receptors originate from a man aged 35 to 55 with active or convalescent COVID-19.

J is TRBJ2-3 and V is TRBV21-1; TRBD1, the table's D call, was not compared with the DNA. TRBV21-1 is reported as a pseudogene. The CDR3 is 21 amino acids. The CDR3 loop is CASSKVLLISQGPDSTDTQYF. The CDR3 DNA follows: TGTGCCAGCAGCAAAGTGCTCCTTATCTCTCAGGGGCCGGATAGCACAGATACGCAGTATTTT.

The V call is TRBV10-2, the J call TRBJ1-1, with 8 bases that match TRBD1. Per germline, CDR1 WSHSY and CDR2 SAAADI. The CDR3 contains 13 residues. V lost 6 bases to trimming and J lost 0 bases; unmatched junction nucleotides: 0. The CDR3 sequence is CASRDRVNTEAFF. As DNA, the CDR3 is TGCGCCAGCAGGGACAGGGTGAACACTGAAGCTTTCTTT.

The gene calls are TRBV5-1 and TRBJ2-1, with 9 bases identical to TRBD1. The V and J ends lost 2 bases and 6 bases, in that order; junction bases with no gene match: 6. Germline CDR1 is SGHRS and CDR2 is YFSETQ. The CDR3 runs 15 residues. CDR3 in amino acids: CASSFGDRVGNEQFF. In DNA form, the CDR3 reads TGCGCCAGCAGCTTCGGGGACAGGGTAGGCAATGAGCAGTTCTTC.